The 24 T cell receptor beta chains below were found in one sample sequenced in a study of blood T cell repertoires in COVID-19. Sequencing used immunoSEQ multiplex PCR; TCRdb keeps in-frame clones, though not all of them. This sample has about 200,000 clones, with roughly 75% found just once. The sequenced sample was peripheral blood. The receptors shown here come from a woman in her 70s with acute or convalescent COVID-19.

This clone was detected once. V and J are TRBV4-2 and TRBJ2-1; possibly TRBD1 for D (6 bases). Germline lookup yields CDR1 LGHNA and CDR2 YNFKEQ. With 0 bases removed from V and 5 bases from J, the gap between germline ends came to 17 bases. CDR3 length: 17 residues. The CDR3 reads CASSQDVRDKRNNEQFF. The CDR3 DNA is TGTGCCAGCAGCCAAGATGTGAGGGACAAAAGAAACAATGAGCAGTTCTTC.

The chain combines TRBV28 with TRBJ1-5; 7 positions match TRBD1. V was pared by 9 bases and J by 0 bases, with 11 bases of the junction left unmatched. Germline V lookup: CDR1 MDHEN, CDR2 SYDVKM. The length of the CDR3 is 16 residues. The CDR3 spells CARTCSGQLSNQPQHF. In DNA form, the CDR3 reads TGTGCCAGAACCTGTTCGGGACAGCTTAGCAATCAGCCCCAGCATTTT. Together with reference TRBV28 and TRBJ1-5, the CDR3 gives the full variable domain: DVKVTQSSRYLVKRTGEKVFLECVQDMDHENMFWYRQDPGLGLRLIYFSYDVKMKEKGDIPEGYSVSREKKERFSLILESASTNQTSMYLCARTCSGQLSNQPQHFGDGTRLSIL.

This chain links TRBV24-1 with TRBJ2-5, with 8 bases identical to TRBD1. CDR1 and CDR2 (germline): KGHDR, SFDVKD. V shed 4 bases and J 5 bases; nucleotides not matched to a gene: 8. This CDR3 spans 15 amino acids. The CDR3 sequence is CATSEPGQGWETQYF. CDR3 in DNA: TGTGCCACCAGTGAACCAGGACAGGGTTGGGAGACCCAGTACTTC.

CDR3 region: CASHRGNEQFF. The CDR3 region has the DNA TGTGCCAGCCACAGGGGCAATGAGCAGTTCTTC. This chain connects TRBV19 to TRBJ2-1, with TRBD1 matching over 7 bases. J gave up 6 bases and V 9 bases, and 2 bases lay outside the gene matches. Germline CDR1 is LNHDA and CDR2 is SQIVND (reference sequence). The length of the CDR3 is 11 residues.

V and J are TRBV5-1 and TRBJ1-2; tentatively, D is TRBD1 (5 bases). CDR1 and CDR2 from the germline V gene are SGHRS and YFSETQ. V was shortened by 0 bases and J by 4 bases, with 13 bases between the two germline ends. The CDR3 has 15 amino acids. The CDR3, as DNA: TGCGCCAGCAGCTTGGAAGGGCAGGGTGGCTATGGCTACACCTTC. Its translation is CASSLEGQGGYGYTF.

The chain joins TRBV19 to TRBJ2-7; D is undetermined. Germline CDR1 reads LNHDA; CDR2 reads SQIVND (reference sequence). The V end was cut by 8 bases, the J end by 2 bases, with 4 bases between. There are 10 residues in the CDR3. The DNA for the CDR3 is TGTGCCAGTGGCCCCTACGAGCAGTACTTC. Amino acids: CASGPYEQYF. The variable domain in full, with the rest retrieved from reference TRBV19 and TRBJ2-7, is DGGITQSPKYLFRKEGQNVTLSCEQNLNHDAMYWYRQDPGQGLRLIYYSQIVNDFQKGDIAEGYSVSREKKESFPLTVTSAQKNPTAFYLCASGPYEQYFGPGTRLTVT.

The chain couples TRBV3-1 (or the pseudogene TRBV3-2) to TRBJ2-3; weak D call: TRBD2 (6 bases). Trimming pared 1 base from V and 4 bases from J, leaving 12 bases between. The CDR3 consists of 15 residues. Germline V gene lookup returns CDR1 LGHDT and CDR2 YNNKEL (reference sequence). DNA of the CDR3: TGTGCCAGCAGCCAAGGCGGGAATCCCCCAGATACGCAGTATTTT. The encoded protein is CASSQGGNPPDTQYF.

This chain joins TRBV7-2 and TRBJ2-3, with 11 bases lining up with TRBD2. The length of the CDR3 is 15 residues. Looked up from germline, CDR1 is SGHTA and CDR2 is FQGNSA. Germline trimming cut 5 bases from V and 4 bases from J; bases unmatched to any gene: 5. The CDR3 spells CASSLLAGVPDTQYF. The DNA for the CDR3 is TGTGCCAGCAGCCTACTAGCGGGAGTCCCAGATACGCAGTATTTT.

This chain links TRBV11-2 with TRBJ1-1; unclear D gene. Trimming took 4 bases from V and 0 from J, leaving 9 bases between them. CDR1 SGHAT and CDR2 FQNNGV come from the germline V gene. The CDR3 covers 14 residues. The CDR3, as DNA: TGTGCCAGCAGCTCGACTACAGTGAACACTGAAGCTTTCTTT. Translating it yields CASSSTTVNTEAFF.

The CDR3 region is CASSQGGIDQPQHF. In DNA form, the CDR3 reads TGTGCCAGCAGCCAAGGCGGGATCGATCAGCCCCAGCATTTT. The J gene is TRBJ1-5, the V gene TRBV3-1 (or the pseudogene TRBV3-2); D is undetermined. This CDR3 comprises 14 residues. Germline loops: CDR1 LGHDT, CDR2 YNNKEL (reference sequence). Between the trimmed V and J ends, which lost 1 base and 5 bases, there was a span of 9 bases.

This clone was counted a few times. V is TRBV14 and J is TRBJ2-7; the match to TRBD2 covers 10 bases. The junction had 7 bases not matched to a gene; V was cut back by 3 bases and J by 5 bases. The CDR3 runs to 15 residues. The germline CDR1 and CDR2 sequences are SGHDN and FVKESK. The CDR3 sequence: CASSHQLAGANEQYF. CDR3 in DNA: TGTGCCAGCAGCCACCAGCTAGCGGGAGCCAACGAGCAGTACTTC.

The chain recombines TRBV7-2 with TRBJ2-7; D is possibly TRBD1 (6 bases). The CDR3 runs 15 residues. CDR1 is SGHTA and CDR2 is FQGNSA in the germline V gene. V was clipped by 5 bases and J by 5 bases, with 19 bases between them. The CDR3 sequence: CASSLITGFRDEQYF. Written as DNA, the CDR3 is TGTGCCAGCAGCCTAATTACAGGGTTTAGGGACGAGCAGTACTTC.

The chain uses TRBV6-6 and TRBJ2-1; a possible D gene is TRBD2 (6 bases). The length of the CDR3 is 16 residues. The V gene's germline CDR1 is MNHNY and CDR2 SVGAGI (reference sequence). Trimming took 2 bases from V and 7 from J, leaving 18 bases between them. The CDR3 protein is CASSYPVGRGVNEQFF. The CDR3 nucleotides are TGTGCCAGCAGTTACCCCGTCGGGCGGGGAGTTAATGAGCAGTTCTTC.

V usage is TRBV7-2 and J usage is TRBJ1-1; 9 bases line up with TRBD1. The CDR3 length is 15 residues. Per germline, CDR1 SGHTA and CDR2 FQGNSA. The junction had 5 bases not matched to a gene; V was cut back by 2 bases and J by 4 bases. DNA for the CDR3: TGTGCCAGCAGCTTAAACAGGGGGCCGGGCACTGAAGCTTTCTTT. Its translation: CASSLNRGPGTEAFF.

The rearrangement uses TRBV28 and TRBJ1-5; 7 nucleotides line up with TRBD1. The germline V gene has CDR1 MDHEN and CDR2 SYDVKM. V gave up 6 bases and J gave up 1 base; unmatched junction bases: 3. The CDR3 is made up of 14 amino acids. The CDR3 reads CASRSGQSNQPQHF. CDR3 in DNA: TGTGCCAGCAGGTCGGGACAGAGCAATCAGCCCCAGCATTTT.

The CDR3 sequence: CASSLMTATNEKLFF. For the CDR3, the DNA is TGTGCCAGCAGCTTAATGACAGCAACTAATGAAAAACTGTTTTTT. V usage is TRBV5-5 and J usage is TRBJ1-4, with D possibly TRBD1 on 5 matching bases. This CDR3 comprises 15 residues. Trimming cost V 2 bases and J 0 bases, with 8 bases left between them. Germline CDR1 SGHKS, CDR2 YYEKEE (reference sequence).

This clone was detected only once. The V call is TRBV30, the J call TRBJ2-3; D is ambiguous. Germline CDR1 is GTSNPN and CDR2 is SVGIG (reference sequence). The CDR3 runs 14 residues. The V end was cut by 5 bases, the J end by 0 bases, with 12 bases between. Written as DNA, the CDR3 is TGTGCCTGGCAGGTGGTCCCTAGCACAGATACGCAGTATTTT. Translation: CAWQVVPSTDTQYF.

The chain carries TRBV6-2 or TRBV6-3 and TRBJ2-3; TRBD2 aligns across 11 bases. V gave up 6 bases and J gave up 0 bases; unmatched junction bases: 8. This CDR3 spans 17 amino acids. CDR1 and CDR2 from the germline V gene are MNHEY and SVGEGT. CDR3 protein: CASSRSGRAGSTDTQYF. DNA of the CDR3: TGTGCCAGCAGCCGTAGCGGGAGGGCCGGGAGCACAGATACGCAGTATTTT.

The rearrangement joins TRBV19 to TRBJ2-7; 8 nucleotides match TRBD2. Germline V gene lookup returns CDR1 LNHDA and CDR2 SQIVND (reference sequence). Trimming at V came to 5 bases and at J to 2 bases, leaving 5 bases not matched to a gene. This CDR3 region has 14 residues. The CDR3 loop is CASSQLAGPYEQYF. The CDR3 coding sequence is TGTGCCAGTAGTCAATTAGCGGGGCCCTACGAGCAGTACTTC.

The CDR3 region is CASSSASGGLGEQYF. The CDR3 DNA reads TGTGCCAGCAGTTCCGCTAGCGGGGGTCTGGGCGAGCAGTACTTC. The chain uses TRBV6-5 and TRBJ2-7; 10 bases align to TRBD2. Germline CDR1 and CDR2: MNHEY and SVGAGI. The junction had 9 bases not matched to a gene; V was cut back by 4 bases and J by 6 bases. This CDR3 contains 15 residues.

This chain connects TRBV30 to TRBJ1-6; D gene ambiguous. The CDR3 runs 15 residues. CDR1 GTSNPN and CDR2 SVGIG come from the germline V gene (reference sequence). Trimming pared 0 bases from V and 0 bases from J, leaving 6 bases between. In DNA form, the CDR3 reads TGTGCCTGGAGTGTAGAGAGCTCCTATAATTCACCCCTCCACTTT. The encoded protein is CAWSVESSYNSPLHF.

This CDR3 is CASSLQSGSYEQYF. Written as DNA, the CDR3 is TGTGCCAGCAGCTTGCAGTCAGGGTCCTACGAGCAGTACTTC. J is TRBJ2-7 and V is TRBV5-4, with D possibly matching TRBD1 (5 bases). This CDR3 is 14 amino acids long. V lost 1 base, J lost 1 base, and 9 bases lay in between. Germline V lookup: CDR1 SGHNT, CDR2 YYREEE (reference sequence). The full variable domain, with the rest looked up from reference TRBV5-4 and TRBJ2-7, is ETGVTQSPTHLIKTRGQQVTLRCSSQSGHNTVSWYQQALGQGPQFIFQYYREEENGRGNFPPRFSGLQFPNYSSELNVNALELDDSALYLCASSLQSGSYEQYFGPGTRLTVT.

The chain carries TRBV5-1 and TRBJ2-5; the match to TRBD2 covers 11 bases. Looked up from germline, CDR1 is SGHRS and CDR2 is YFSETQ. Trimming removed 3 bases from V and 4 bases from J; junction bases left unmatched: 8. The length of the CDR3 is 16 residues. CDR3 sequence (DNA): TGCGCCAGCAGCTGGGTAGCGGGAGGGCCCTCAGAGACCCAGTACTTC. This translates into CASSWVAGGPSETQYF.

This clone was seen once. The chain carries TRBV7-2 and TRBJ2-1; D unclear. This CDR3 contains 14 residues. Germline CDR1 SGHTA, CDR2 FQGNSA. Trimming cost V 1 base and J 4 bases, with 8 bases left between them. The CDR3 region is CASSLVPPYNEQFF. The DNA for the CDR3 is TGTGCCAGCAGCTTAGTTCCCCCTTACAATGAGCAGTTCTTC.